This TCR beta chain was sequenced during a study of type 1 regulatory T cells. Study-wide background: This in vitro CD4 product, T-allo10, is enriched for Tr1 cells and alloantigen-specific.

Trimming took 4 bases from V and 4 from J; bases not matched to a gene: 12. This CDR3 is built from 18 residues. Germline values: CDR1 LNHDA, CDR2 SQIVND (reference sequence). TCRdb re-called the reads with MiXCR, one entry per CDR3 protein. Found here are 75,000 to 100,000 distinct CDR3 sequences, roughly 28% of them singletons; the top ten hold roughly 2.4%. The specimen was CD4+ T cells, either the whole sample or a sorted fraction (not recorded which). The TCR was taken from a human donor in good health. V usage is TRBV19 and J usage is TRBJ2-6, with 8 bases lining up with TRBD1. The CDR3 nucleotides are TGTGCCAGTAGTAGAACCCCAGGACAGGGAGCAGGGGCCAACGTCCTGACTTTC. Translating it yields CASSRTPGQGAGANVLTF.